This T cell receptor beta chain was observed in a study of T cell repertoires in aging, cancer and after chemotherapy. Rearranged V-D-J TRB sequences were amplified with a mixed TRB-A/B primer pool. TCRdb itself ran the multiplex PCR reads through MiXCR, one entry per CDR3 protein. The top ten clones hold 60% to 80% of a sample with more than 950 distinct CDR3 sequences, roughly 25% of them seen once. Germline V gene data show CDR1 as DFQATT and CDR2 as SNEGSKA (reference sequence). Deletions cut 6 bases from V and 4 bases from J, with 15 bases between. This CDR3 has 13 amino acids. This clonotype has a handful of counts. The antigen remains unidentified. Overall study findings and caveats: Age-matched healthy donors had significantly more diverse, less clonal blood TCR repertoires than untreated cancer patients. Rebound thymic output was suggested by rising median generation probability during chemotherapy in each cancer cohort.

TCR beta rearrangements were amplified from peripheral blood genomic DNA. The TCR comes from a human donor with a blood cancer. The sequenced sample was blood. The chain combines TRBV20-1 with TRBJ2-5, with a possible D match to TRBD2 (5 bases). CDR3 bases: TGCAGTGCCCCGTGGGAGCGGTTAGAGACCCAGTACTTC. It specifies CSAPWERLETQYF.